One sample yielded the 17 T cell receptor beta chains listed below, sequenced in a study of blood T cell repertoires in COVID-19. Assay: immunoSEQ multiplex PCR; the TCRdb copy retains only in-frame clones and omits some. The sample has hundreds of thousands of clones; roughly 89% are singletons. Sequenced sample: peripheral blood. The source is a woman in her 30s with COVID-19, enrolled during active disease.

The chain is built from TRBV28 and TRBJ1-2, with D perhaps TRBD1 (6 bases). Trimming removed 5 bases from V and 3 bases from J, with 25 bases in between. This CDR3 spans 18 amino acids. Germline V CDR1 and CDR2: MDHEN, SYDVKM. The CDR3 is CASSSRFEGGARHYGYTF. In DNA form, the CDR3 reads TGTGCCAGCAGTAGCAGATTCGAGGGGGGGGCGAGACACTATGGCTACACCTTC.

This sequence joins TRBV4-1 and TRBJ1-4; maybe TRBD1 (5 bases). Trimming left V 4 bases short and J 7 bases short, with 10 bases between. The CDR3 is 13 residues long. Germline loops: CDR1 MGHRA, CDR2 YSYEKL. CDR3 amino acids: CASSRGGSEKLFF. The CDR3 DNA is TGCGCCAGCAGCCGCGGGGGAAGTGAAAAACTGTTTTTT.

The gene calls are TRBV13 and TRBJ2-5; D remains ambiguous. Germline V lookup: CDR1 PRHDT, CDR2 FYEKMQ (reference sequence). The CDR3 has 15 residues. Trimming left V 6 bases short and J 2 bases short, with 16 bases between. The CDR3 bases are TGTGCCAGCAGAGAGGCCAACGGCGGACAAGAGACCCAGTACTTC. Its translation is CASREANGGQETQYF.

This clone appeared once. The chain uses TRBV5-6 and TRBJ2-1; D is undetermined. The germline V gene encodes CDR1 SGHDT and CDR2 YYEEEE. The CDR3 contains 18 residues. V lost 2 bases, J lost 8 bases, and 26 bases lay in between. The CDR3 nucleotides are TGTGCCAGCAGCTTACCCGGGTATTCTGAGCAGTTTGATCATGAGCAGTTCTTC. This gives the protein CASSLPGYSEQFDHEQFF.

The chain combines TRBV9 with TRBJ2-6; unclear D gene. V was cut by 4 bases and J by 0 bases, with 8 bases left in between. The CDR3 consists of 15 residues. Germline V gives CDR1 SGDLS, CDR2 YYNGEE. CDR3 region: CASSQISSGANVLTF. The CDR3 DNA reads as TGTGCCAGCAGCCAAATTAGCTCTGGGGCCAACGTCCTGACTTTC. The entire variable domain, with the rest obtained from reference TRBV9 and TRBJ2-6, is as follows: DSGVTQTPKHLITATGQRVTLRCSPRSGDLSVYWYQQSLDQGLQFLIQYYNGEERAKGNILERFSAQQFPDLHSELNLSSLELGDSALYFCASSQISSGANVLTFGAGSRLTVL.

CDR3 residues: CASSSSGISGNTIYF. CDR3 DNA sequence: TGTGCCAGCAGCTCCTCAGGGATCTCTGGAAACACCATATATTTT. The chain combines TRBV13 with TRBJ1-3, with a tentative D call TRBD1 (5 bases). CDR1 PRHDT and CDR2 FYEKMQ come from the germline V gene (reference sequence). CDR3 length: 15 residues. V was cut by 4 bases and J by 0 bases, with 10 bases left in between.

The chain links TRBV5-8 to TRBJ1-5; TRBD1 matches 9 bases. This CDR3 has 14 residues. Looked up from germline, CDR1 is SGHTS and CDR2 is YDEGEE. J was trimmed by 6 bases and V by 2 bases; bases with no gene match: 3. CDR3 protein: CASSFYRGLQPQHF. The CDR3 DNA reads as TGTGCCAGCAGCTTCTACAGGGGGCTTCAGCCCCAGCATTTT.

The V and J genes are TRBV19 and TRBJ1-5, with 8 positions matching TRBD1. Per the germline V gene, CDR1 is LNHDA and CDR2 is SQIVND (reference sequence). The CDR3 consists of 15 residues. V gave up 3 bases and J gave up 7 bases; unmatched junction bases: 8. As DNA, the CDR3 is TGTGCCAGTAGTATCAGGACAGGGCTAGGCCAGCCCCAGCATTTT. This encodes CASSIRTGLGQPQHF.

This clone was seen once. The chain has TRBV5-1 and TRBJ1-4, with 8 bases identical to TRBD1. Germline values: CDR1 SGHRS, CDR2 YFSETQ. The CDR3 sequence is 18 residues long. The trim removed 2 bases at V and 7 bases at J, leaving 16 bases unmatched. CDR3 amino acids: CASSFEPGGQRMVEKLFF. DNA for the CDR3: TGCGCCAGCAGCTTTGAGCCAGGGGGCCAAAGGATGGTTGAAAAACTGTTTTTT.

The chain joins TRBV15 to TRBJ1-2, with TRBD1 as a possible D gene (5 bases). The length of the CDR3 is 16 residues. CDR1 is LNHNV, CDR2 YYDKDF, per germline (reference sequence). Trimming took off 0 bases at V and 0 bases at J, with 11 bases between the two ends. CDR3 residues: CATSRDGAEANYGYTF. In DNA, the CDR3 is TGTGCCACCAGCAGAGATGGGGCAGAAGCTAACTATGGCTACACCTTC.

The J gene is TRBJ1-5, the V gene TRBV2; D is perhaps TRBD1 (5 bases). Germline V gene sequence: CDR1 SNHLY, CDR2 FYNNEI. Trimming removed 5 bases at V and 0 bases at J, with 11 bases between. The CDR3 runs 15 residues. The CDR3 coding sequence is TGTGCCAGCAGTCCTCGACAGATTAGCAATCAGCCCCAGCATTTT. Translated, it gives CASSPRQISNQPQHF.

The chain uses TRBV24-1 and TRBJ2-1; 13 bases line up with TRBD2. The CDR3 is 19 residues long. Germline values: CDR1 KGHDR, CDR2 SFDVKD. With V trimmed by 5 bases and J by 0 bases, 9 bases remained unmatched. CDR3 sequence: CATSGPTSGGWSSYNEQFF. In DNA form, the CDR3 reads TGTGCCACCAGTGGCCCGACTAGCGGGGGGTGGAGCTCCTACAATGAGCAGTTCTTC.

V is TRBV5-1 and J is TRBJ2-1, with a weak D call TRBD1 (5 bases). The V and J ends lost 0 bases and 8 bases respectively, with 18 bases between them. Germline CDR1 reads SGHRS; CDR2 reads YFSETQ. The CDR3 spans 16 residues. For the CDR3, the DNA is TGCGCCAGCAGCTTGGAGAAAGGGGCCCTCGGCGATGAGCAGTTCTTC. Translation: CASSLEKGALGDEQFF.

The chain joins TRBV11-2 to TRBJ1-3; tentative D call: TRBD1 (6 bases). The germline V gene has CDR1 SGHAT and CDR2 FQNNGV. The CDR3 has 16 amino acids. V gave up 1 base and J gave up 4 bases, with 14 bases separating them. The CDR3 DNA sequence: TGTGCCAGCAGCTTAGTTTACAGGGCAGGCGGAAACACCATATATTTT. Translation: CASSLVYRAGGNTIYF. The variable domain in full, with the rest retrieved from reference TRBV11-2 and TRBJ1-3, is EAGVAQSPRYKIIEKRQSVAFWCNPISGHATLYWYQQILGQGPKLLIQFQNNGVVDDSQLPKDRFSAERLKGVDSTLKIQPAKLEDSAVYLCASSLVYRAGGNTIYFGEGSWLTVV.

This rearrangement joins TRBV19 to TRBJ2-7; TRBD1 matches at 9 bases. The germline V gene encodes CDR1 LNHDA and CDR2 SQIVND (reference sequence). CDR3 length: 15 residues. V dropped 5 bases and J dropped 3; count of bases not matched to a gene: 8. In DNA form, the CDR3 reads TGTGCCAGTAGTCTTCGGACAGGGGCTTACTACGAGCAGTACTTC. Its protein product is CASSLRTGAYYEQYF.

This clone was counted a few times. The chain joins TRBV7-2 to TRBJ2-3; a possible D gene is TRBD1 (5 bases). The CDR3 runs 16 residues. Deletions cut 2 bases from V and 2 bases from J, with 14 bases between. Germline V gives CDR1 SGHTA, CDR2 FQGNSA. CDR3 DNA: TGTGCCAGCAGCTTAAGGTGGGGCGGATACACAGATACGCAGTATTTT. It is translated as CASSLRWGGYTDTQYF.

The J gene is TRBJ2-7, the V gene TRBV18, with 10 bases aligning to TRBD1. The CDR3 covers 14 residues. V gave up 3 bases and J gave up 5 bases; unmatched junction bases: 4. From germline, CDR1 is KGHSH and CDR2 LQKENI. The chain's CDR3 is CASSPGTGENEQYF. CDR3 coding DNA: TGTGCCAGCTCACCTGGGACAGGGGAGAACGAGCAGTACTTC.